This TCR beta chain was profiled in a study of blood T cell repertoires in COVID-19. Study-wide context: The origin of the acute and convalescent COVID-19 samples was the United States, Italy and Spain. In each case, the material was cDNA or gDNA derived from T cells, B-cell-depleted T cells, or PBMCs.

Germline loops: CDR1 GTSNPN, CDR2 SVGIG (reference sequence). The trim removed 1 base at V and 13 bases at J, leaving 16 bases unmatched. CDR3 length: 15 amino acids. Source study methods: Researchers report that nucleated cell counts were estimated from reference gene primer amplification. Clones were read by immunoSEQ multiplex PCR, and TCRdb kept only the in-frame ones, dropping some. V, J and clone size reflect that table, while D and trimming were determined from the DNA. The sample has about 56,000 clones, approximately 80% seen once; the top ten hold approximately 13%. The J gene is TRBJ2-1, the V gene TRBV30; 7 nucleotides agree with TRBD1. Material: peripheral blood. The receptor comes from an elderly woman with acute or convalescent COVID-19. CDR3 in amino acids: CAWSDNVVGGASQFF. CDR3 sequence (DNA): TGTGCCTGGAGTGATAATGTGGTAGGGGGCGCGTCTCAGTTCTTC.